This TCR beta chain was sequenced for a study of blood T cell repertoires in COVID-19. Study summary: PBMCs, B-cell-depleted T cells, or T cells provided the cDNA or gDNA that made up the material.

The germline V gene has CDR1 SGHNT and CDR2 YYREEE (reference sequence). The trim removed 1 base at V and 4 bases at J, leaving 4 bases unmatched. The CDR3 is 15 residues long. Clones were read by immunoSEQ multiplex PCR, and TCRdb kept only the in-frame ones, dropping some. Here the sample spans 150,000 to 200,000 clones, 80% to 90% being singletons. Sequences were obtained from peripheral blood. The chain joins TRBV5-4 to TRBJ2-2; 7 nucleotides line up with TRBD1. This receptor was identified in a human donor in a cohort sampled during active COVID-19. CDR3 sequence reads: CASSLRRQGTGELFF. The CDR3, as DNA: TGTGCCAGCAGCTTGAGAAGACAGGGCACCGGGGAGCTGTTTTTT.